This T cell receptor (beta chain) was identified during a study of identical twins. TCRdb reprocessed the 5' RACE reads via MiXCR and lists one record per CDR3 protein. The repertoire holds under 250,000 distinct CDR3 sequences, about 7.5% seen once, with around 2.1% in the top ten. Healthy Caucasian individuals made up all the donors. J gave up 8 bases and V 5 bases, and 4 bases lay outside the gene matches. The CDR3 contains 12 residues. These same data were also listed under a study on yellow fever vaccine responses in identical twins.

The sample was memory (CD45RO+) T cells sorted from blood. The source is a woman between 18 and 29 years old in good health. The chain carries TRBV12-3 or TRBV12-4 and TRBJ1-2; 8 nucleotides line up with TRBD1. CDR3 loop: CASSGGTGGYTF. The CDR3 coding sequence is TGTGCCAGCAGTGGGGGGACAGGCGGCTACACCTTC.